This T cell receptor beta chain was recorded in a study of cytomegalovirus exposure and HLA in healthy donors. Germline CDR1 LGHNA, CDR2 YNFKEQ. The V segment lost 7 bases and the J segment 3 bases; nucleotides outside the gene matches: 5. The CDR3 spans 16 residues. The PCR employed 60 Vbeta primers together with 13 Jbeta primers. TCRdb keeps only in-frame clones here, not all; method: immunoSEQ multiplex PCR. The table shows some 200,000 clones, with 80% to 85% occurring only once. This chain connects TRBV4-2 to TRBJ2-3, with 15 bases aligning to TRBD2. Sequencing was performed on PBMCs. The sequence came from a woman in her late teens or twenties in good health and CMV-seronegative. The CDR3 reads CASKGLAGGGTDTQYF. In nucleotides, the CDR3 is TGTGCCAGCAAGGGACTAGCGGGAGGAGGGACAGATACGCAGTATTTT.